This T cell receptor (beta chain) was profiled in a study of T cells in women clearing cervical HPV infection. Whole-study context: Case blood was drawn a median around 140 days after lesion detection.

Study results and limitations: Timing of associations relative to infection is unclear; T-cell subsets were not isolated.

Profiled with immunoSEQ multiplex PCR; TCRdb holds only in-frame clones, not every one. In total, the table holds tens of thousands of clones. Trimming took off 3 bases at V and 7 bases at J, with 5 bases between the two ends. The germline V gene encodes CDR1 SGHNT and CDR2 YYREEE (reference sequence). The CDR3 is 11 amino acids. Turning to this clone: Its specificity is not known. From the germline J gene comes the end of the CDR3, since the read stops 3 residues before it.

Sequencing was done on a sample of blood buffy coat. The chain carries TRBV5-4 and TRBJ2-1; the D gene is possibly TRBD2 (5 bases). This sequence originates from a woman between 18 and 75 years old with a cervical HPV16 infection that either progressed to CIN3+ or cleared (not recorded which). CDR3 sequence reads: CASSSGNEQFF. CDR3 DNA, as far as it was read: TGTGCCAGCAGCTCGGGGAATGAG.